This T cell receptor (beta chain) originates from a study of T-cell memory formation after mild COVID-19 (dated by TCRdb to the early 2020s). For context, the study as a whole: TCR sequence clusters from the two donors were largely donor specific. In a couple of donors, T-cell clones that expanded and contracted after mild COVID-19 were followed by sequencing TCRalpha and TCRbeta repertoires longitudinally. The cohort comprised two young, previously healthy adult volunteers, one female and one male.

CDR1 and CDR2, looked up from the germline V gene, are KGHSH and LQKENI. Between the V and J ends, shortened by 1 base and 0 bases respectively, the junction contains 4 bases. Counted from cysteine to phenylalanine, this CDR3 has 14 amino acids. Only the CDR3 part of the read is kept: 42 bases, read in frame from the first base. In its sample, this clonotype was seen a few times. No antigen is known for it. The record has no base qualities; no much larger clone is one base away. Study-level results and caveats: Contracting CD4+ clones appeared mostly in the CM and EM memory subsets, whereas CD8+ clones were enriched in EMRA. Balanced CD4/CD8 phenotypes were observed for clones contracting from day 15 to 85, whereas a bias towards CD4+ was observed for a second wave of clones expanding from day 15 to 37. Some responding clones were detected in pre-infection memory, which suggested that pre-existing cross-reactive memory T cells had joined the SARS-CoV-2 response. SARS-CoV-2 specificity was not confirmed for the second-wave clones peaking on day 37. Only a couple of mild cases were covered by the study, and larger cohorts that include severe cases with pre-infection samples were considered necessary.

Ficoll-Paque density gradient centrifugation was used to isolate PBMCs. Instrument used: Illumina NovaSeq 6000. TCRalpha and TCRbeta cDNA libraries were built by 5'RACE with constant-segment primers, adding sample barcodes and unique molecular identifiers. RNA was extracted from every sample with Trizol reagent. Amplification of the libraries took two PCR steps, and the second step added a second sample barcode plus Illumina TruSeq adapters. Libraries were sequenced on an Illumina NovaSeq with 2 x 150 bp paired-end reads. Per the authors' processing: Reads were demultiplexed and collapsed into UMI-guided consensus sequences with migec v1.2.7. Using mixcr v2.1.11, the UMI consensuses were aligned to TRA and TRB V and J templates and assembled into clonotypes. A clonotype was counted as expanded or contracted only when both edgeR and NoisET called the clonotype significant, with the noise models trained on biological replicates. For edgeR calls, a false discovery rate-adjusted p below 0.01 and a log2 fold-change threshold of 1 were applied. As an exploratory analysis of dynamics, max-normalized trajectories of the 1000 most abundant clonotypes were examined with PCA combined with hierarchical clustering. Separately sequenced CD4+ and CD8+ repertoires were used to assign a CD4 or CD8 phenotype to each responding clone. TCRdb trimmed public reads at Q25 via fastp, called clones via MiXCR and kept in-frame beta chains. For every CDR3 protein sequence, its rows merge into one entry that carries the most common genes and DNA. The V and J calls were not made by the authors but by TCRdb's processing. Counted in this sample were around 250,000 distinct CDR3 sequences; over 15% of them appeared once. 20% to 25% of the sample goes to the ten largest clones.

The rearrangement joined TRBV18 to TRBJ1-5; confidence is insufficient to name the D gene. The sample comprised PBMCs or a T cell subset sorted from them (not recorded which). The receptor comes from a man aged 18 to 35 who had mild COVID-19 (a few samples of this study predate the infection). The sample titles of this study are shuffled in the database, so cell type and time point are left out; the donor was told from shared clones. The DNA sequence reads TGTGCCAGCTCACCACAGGTTAGCAATCAGCCCCAGCATTTT. This translates into CASSPQVSNQPQHF.